The clone carrying this T cell receptor beta chain was detected a few times. CDR3 length equals 15 residues. Germline V gives CDR1 SGHTA, CDR2 FQGNSA. Trimming cost V 5 bases and J 0 bases, with 11 bases left between them. This record comes from a study of cytomegalovirus exposure and HLA in healthy donors. Vbeta (60) and Jbeta (13) primers were used in the PCR. The assay was immunoSEQ multiplex PCR, and TCRdb's table has in-frame clones only and misses some. The data hold about 160,000 clones, with around 84% observed a single time. The receptor was derived from a woman in her 40s in good health and CMV-seronegative. Sequencing used PBMCs. V and J are TRBV7-2 and TRBJ1-5; TRBD1 is a possible D gene (5 bases). The CDR3 is CASSRGGNSNQPQHF. The CDR3 nucleotides read TGTGCCAGCAGCCGGGGCGGGAATAGCAATCAGCCCCAGCATTTT.